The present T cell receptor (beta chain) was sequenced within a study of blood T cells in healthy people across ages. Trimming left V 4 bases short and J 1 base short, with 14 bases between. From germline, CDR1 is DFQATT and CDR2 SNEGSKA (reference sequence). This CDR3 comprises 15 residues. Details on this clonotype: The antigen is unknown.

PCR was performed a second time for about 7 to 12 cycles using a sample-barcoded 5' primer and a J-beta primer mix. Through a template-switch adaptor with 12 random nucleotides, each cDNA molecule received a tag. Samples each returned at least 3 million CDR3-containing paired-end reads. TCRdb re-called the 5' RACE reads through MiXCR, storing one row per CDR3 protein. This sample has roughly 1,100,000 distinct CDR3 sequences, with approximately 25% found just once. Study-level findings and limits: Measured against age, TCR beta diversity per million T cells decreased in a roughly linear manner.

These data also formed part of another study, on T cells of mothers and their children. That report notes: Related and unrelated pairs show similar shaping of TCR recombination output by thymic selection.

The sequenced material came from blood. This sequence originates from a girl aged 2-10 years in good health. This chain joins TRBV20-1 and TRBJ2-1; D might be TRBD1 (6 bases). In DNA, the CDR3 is TGCAGTGCTACCCAACAGGGATGGTCCTACAATGAGCAGTTCTTC. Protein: CSATQQGWSYNEQFF.